This T cell receptor (beta chain) was captured by sequencing in a study of response to subunit inactivated influenza vaccine. Study results and caveats: Authors suggested that a seasonal influenza vaccination recruits few new T cells each time.

The junction had 7 bases not matched to a gene; V was cut back by 7 bases and J by 8 bases. The germline V gene has CDR1 SNHLY and CDR2 FYNNEI. The CDR3 loop spans 15 amino acids. TCRdb independently ran MiXCR on the RT-PCR reads; one entry per CDR3 protein. This table has more than 400,000 distinct CDR3 sequences, approximately 10% appearing once. This clonotype has a handful of counts. Its antigen is as yet unknown. The chain recombines TRBV2 with TRBJ2-1; 14 bases match TRBD2. Sample: PBMCs from blood, taken 45 days after vaccination. This clonotype originated in a man aged 45-60 years who received an inactivated influenza vaccine. This CDR3 reads CASTRRTSGRHEQFF. The CDR3 DNA sequence: TGTGCCAGCACCAGACGGACTAGCGGGAGGCATGAGCAGTTCTTC. The complete variable domain, with remaining parts taken from reference TRBV2 and TRBJ2-1, reads EPEVTQTPSHQVTQMGQEVILRCVPISNHLYFYWYRQILGQKVEFLVSFYNNEISEKSEIFDDQFSVERPDGSNFTLKIRSTKLEDSAMYFCASTRRTSGRHEQFFGPGTRLTVL.